This T cell receptor beta chain originates from a study of cytomegalovirus exposure and HLA in healthy donors. Overall study: Both the roughly 120 validation repertoires and the approximately 640 first-cohort repertoires used the same platform, as reported by a later analysis. Overall study results and limits: A later analysis found first-cohort TCR clusters tended to co-occur in the 130 or so validation repertoires. Most TCR sequences were seen very rarely across donors, but some public TCRs occurred in many. The study designated fewer than 200 TCR beta chains cytomegalovirus-associated.

Of note for this clone: Its target is unknown.

CDR1 LNHDA and CDR2 SQIVND come from the germline V gene (reference sequence). This CDR3 comprises 15 residues. Trimming removed 6 bases from V and 5 bases from J; junction bases left unmatched: 2. Clones were read by immunoSEQ multiplex PCR, and TCRdb kept only the in-frame ones, dropping some. The sample lists roughly 260,000 clones, 90% occurring once. The source is a woman between 18 and 29 years old in good health and CMV-seronegative. The sample consisted of PBMCs. This chain joins TRBV19 and TRBJ2-3, with 16 bases fitting TRBD2. CDR3 in DNA: TGTGCCAGTAGCGGGACTAGCGGGGGGGTAGATACGCAGTATTTT. Its protein product is CASSGTSGGVDTQYF.